This record covers a single T cell receptor beta chain. Its antigen remains unknown. This CDR3 spans 15 amino acids. CDR1 KGHSH and CDR2 LQKENI come from the germline V gene. V lost 1 base to trimming and J lost 11 bases, with 15 bases between them. Profiled with immunoSEQ multiplex PCR; TCRdb holds only in-frame clones, not every one. Seen here are some 80,000 clones, roughly 92% observed once, and the top ten hold over 0.6%. This entry belongs to a study of OX40 agonist ivuxolimab in advanced cancers. Study information: People in dose escalation had one of these cancers: hepatocellular carcinoma, melanoma, renal cell or head and neck cancer. The study's findings and limits: With doses of 0.1 to 3.0 mg/kg, CD4+ and CD8+ blood T cells had undergone clonal expansion by week 6.

The rearrangement links TRBV18 to TRBJ1-6; D uncertain. This receptor was obtained from an adult with an advanced solid tumor such as melanoma, head and neck, liver or kidney cancer. The sample here was CD4+ or CD8+ T cells sorted from blood, taken in a trial of the OX40 agonist ivuxolimab. This CDR3 is CASSPRPPWEAPLHF. CDR3 sequence (DNA): TGTGCCAGCTCACCACGACCCCCTTGGGAGGCACCCCTCCACTTT.